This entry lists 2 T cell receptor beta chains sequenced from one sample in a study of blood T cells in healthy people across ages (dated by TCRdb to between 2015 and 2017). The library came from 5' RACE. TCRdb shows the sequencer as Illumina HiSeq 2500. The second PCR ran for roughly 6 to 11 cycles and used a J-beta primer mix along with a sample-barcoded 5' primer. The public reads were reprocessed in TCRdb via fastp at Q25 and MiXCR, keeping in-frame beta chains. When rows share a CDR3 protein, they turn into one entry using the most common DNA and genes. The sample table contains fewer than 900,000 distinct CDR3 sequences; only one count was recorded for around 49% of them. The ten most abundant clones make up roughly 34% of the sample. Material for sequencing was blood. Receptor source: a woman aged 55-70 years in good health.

The CDR3 here is CASSLDRGGTKAFF. The CDR3 DNA sequence: TGCGCCAGCAGCCTCGACAGGGGAGGAACTAAAGCTTTCTTT. The gene calls are TRBV5-1 and TRBJ1-1; 8 nucleotides agree with TRBD1. The CDR3 runs 14 residues. Trimming at V came to 4 bases and at J to 9 bases, leaving 11 bases not matched to a gene. Germline values: CDR1 SGHRS, CDR2 YFSETQ.

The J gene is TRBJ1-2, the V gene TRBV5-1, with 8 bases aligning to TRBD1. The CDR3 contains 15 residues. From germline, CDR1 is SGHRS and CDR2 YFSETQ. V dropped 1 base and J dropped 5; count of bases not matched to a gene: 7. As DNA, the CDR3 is TGCGCCAGCAGCTTGCAGGGGGCAACTGAATATGGCTACACCTTC. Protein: CASSLQGATEYGYTF.